Listed here are 27 T cell receptor beta chains from one sample, sequenced in a study of blood T cell repertoires in COVID-19. Some clones are missing from TCRdb's copy, which holds only in-frame ones; the method was immunoSEQ multiplex PCR. The sample lists about 130,000 clones; more than 85% were seen once. Sequenced: peripheral blood. These receptors were obtained from a man aged 55 to 70 with COVID-19, enrolled during active disease.

The V gene is TRBV19, the J gene TRBJ2-5; a weak D match, TRBD1 (5 bases). The CDR3 extends over 14 amino acids. Germline CDR1 reads LNHDA; CDR2 reads SQIVND (reference sequence). Trimming took 3 bases from V and 3 from J, leaving 11 bases between them. CDR3 DNA sequence: TGTGCCAGTAGTATGCCAGGGCGCAAAGAGACCCAGTACTTC. It is translated as CASSMPGRKETQYF.

This chain links TRBV15 with TRBJ2-7; D remains ambiguous. The CDR3 contains 13 residues. Trimming removed 0 bases at V and 4 bases at J, with 7 bases between. Germline-derived CDR1 and CDR2 are LNHNV and YYDKDF (reference sequence). CDR3 in amino acids: CATSRDLSYEQYF. CDR3 nucleotide sequence: TGTGCCACCAGCAGAGATCTGTCGTACGAGCAGTACTTC.

CDR3 region: CASSLAPTGLGYGYTF. The DNA for the CDR3 is TGTGCCAGCAGCCTTGCCCCGACAGGGCTGGGCTATGGCTACACCTTC. The chain joins TRBV5-4 to TRBJ1-2; 7 nucleotides align to TRBD1. The trim removed 4 bases at V and 4 bases at J, leaving 13 bases unmatched. The CDR3 extends over 16 amino acids. Germline values: CDR1 SGHNT, CDR2 YYREEE (reference sequence).

The chain joins TRBV18 to TRBJ1-5; D is undetermined. The CDR3 sequence is 17 residues long. Germline V CDR1 and CDR2: KGHSH, LQKENI. V was shortened by 6 bases and J by 5 bases, with 23 bases between the two germline ends. This CDR3 reads CASSMMAPTGDYQPQHF. The CDR3 region has the DNA TGTGCCAGCTCTATGATGGCCCCGACCGGGGATTATCAGCCCCAGCATTTT.

The rearrangement uses TRBV5-1 and TRBJ1-1; D unclear. The length of the CDR3 is 14 residues. Deletions cut 3 bases from V and 10 bases from J, with 19 bases between. Germline V lookup: CDR1 SGHRS, CDR2 YFSETQ. The DNA of the CDR3 is TGCGCCAGCAGCTATGACTCGGGGAGCCTTGGAGCTTTCTTT. Translation gives CASSYDSGSLGAFF.

On this clone itself: At one end, the junction sequence differs from germline, possibly due to a read error. The rearrangement uses TRBV5-4 and TRBJ2-1; D is undetermined. The CDR3 consists of 14 residues. The V gene's germline CDR1 is SGHNT and CDR2 YYREEE (reference sequence). The CDR3 here is CASRLDPAANEQFF. As DNA, the CDR3 is TGTGCCAGCAGATTGGACCCGGCGGCGAATGAGCAGTTCTTC.

CDR3 sequence (DNA): TGTGCCTGGAGTCAGCCAACAGGGCTCTCCTACGAGCAGTACTTC. Translated: CAWSQPTGLSYEQYF. V and J are TRBV30 and TRBJ2-7; D may be TRBD1 (6 bases). V shed 2 bases and J shed 0 bases, with 14 bases lying between them. Germline V gene lookup returns CDR1 GTSNPN and CDR2 SVGIG (reference sequence). This CDR3 spans 15 amino acids.

In DNA form, the CDR3 reads TGTGCCAGTAACAGGGGCGGCAATCAGCCCCAGCATTTT. Translating it yields CASNRGGNQPQHF. The chain carries TRBV19 and TRBJ1-5, with TRBD1 matching 7 bases. Losses at the gene ends were 7 bases for V and 2 bases for J; bases not matched to a gene: 2. The CDR3 is 13 amino acids. The germline V gene has CDR1 LNHDA and CDR2 SQIVND (reference sequence).

The chain uses TRBV19 and TRBJ1-5, with a tentative D call TRBD1 (5 bases). V was pared by 5 bases and J by 1 base, with 15 bases between. Germline V lookup: CDR1 LNHDA, CDR2 SQIVND (reference sequence). CDR3 length equals 16 residues. The CDR3 coding sequence is TGTGCCAGTAGTGGGTCAGGGTTGGGAAGCAATCAGCCCCAGCATTTT. Translated, it gives CASSGSGLGSNQPQHF. The full variable domain, its missing parts supplied by reference TRBV19 and TRBJ1-5, is DGGITQSPKYLFRKEGQNVTLSCEQNLNHDAMYWYRQDPGQGLRLIYYSQIVNDFQKGDIAEGYSVSREKKESFPLTVTSAQKNPTAFYLCASSGSGLGSNQPQHFGDGTRLSIL.

The chain employs TRBV30 and TRBJ1-2, with 11 bases fitting TRBD1. CDR3 length: 21 amino acids. The J segment lost 5 bases and the V segment lost 0 bases, leaving 23 bases of the junction unmatched. CDR1 and CDR2 from the germline V gene are GTSNPN and SVGIG (reference sequence). The CDR3 loop is CAWSVELTLGTGGIMGYGYTF. The CDR3 DNA reads TGTGCCTGGAGTGTAGAATTAACTCTTGGGACAGGGGGTATTATGGGATATGGCTACACCTTC.

In this sample, this clone turned up once. Other DNA sequences in this sample translate to the same CDR3. The chain joins TRBV9 to TRBJ1-3; the D gene is possibly TRBD1 (5 bases). CDR1 is SGDLS, CDR2 YYNGEE, per germline. The CDR3 sequence is 14 residues long. V was clipped by 2 bases and J by 0 bases, with 6 bases between them. DNA of the CDR3: TGTGCCAGCAGCGTCCAGGGCTCTGGAAACACCATATATTTT. Translated, it gives CASSVQGSGNTIYF.

V and J are TRBV28 and TRBJ2-3; 7 nucleotides match TRBD2. The ends lost 5 bases at V and 0 bases at J; junction bases unmatched: 8. The CDR3 has 16 residues. Germline V CDR1 and CDR2: MDHEN, SYDVKM. The CDR3 here is CASSPGGHASTDTQYF. The CDR3 DNA reads TGTGCCAGCAGTCCGGGAGGACACGCTAGCACAGATACGCAGTATTTT.

This clone was found a few times. This chain connects TRBV7-2 to TRBJ1-2; tentatively, D is TRBD1 (6 bases). Germline V gene data show CDR1 as SGHTA and CDR2 as FQGNSA. The ends were cut back, 1 base at V and 6 bases at J, with 15 bases in the middle. The CDR3 is 15 residues long. The CDR3 is CASSLVGGPVDGYTF. CDR3 sequence (DNA): TGTGCCAGCAGCTTAGTCGGGGGGCCGGTCGATGGCTACACCTTC. The entire variable domain, with the rest obtained from reference TRBV7-2 and TRBJ1-2, is as follows: GAGVSQSPSNKVTEKGKDVELRCDPISGHTALYWYRQSLGQGLEFLIYFQGNSAPDKSGLPSDRFSAERTGGSVSTLTIQRTQQEDSAVYLCASSLVGGPVDGYTFGSGTRLTVV.

The V and J genes are TRBV19 and TRBJ2-3; 7 bases align to TRBD1. This CDR3 is built from 14 residues. Losses at the gene ends were 8 bases for V and 3 bases for J; bases not matched to a gene: 8. The V gene's germline CDR1 is LNHDA and CDR2 SQIVND (reference sequence). This CDR3 reads CASDRAGGTDTQYF. The CDR3 coding sequence is TGTGCCAGTGATCGGGCAGGGGGTACAGATACGCAGTATTTT.

This rearrangement joins TRBV7-3 to TRBJ1-3, with 7 positions matching TRBD1. V was pared by 2 bases and J by 0 bases, with 4 bases of the junction left unmatched. CDR3 length equals 16 residues. From germline, CDR1 is SGHTA and CDR2 FQGTGA. In DNA form, the CDR3 reads TGTGCCAGCAGCTTAGGGGGACAGAACTCTGGAAACACCATATATTTT. Protein product: CASSLGGQNSGNTIYF.

CDR3 DNA: TGTGCCACCAGTGATTTCAGGGGGAGTCAGCCCCAGCATTTT. Translation gives CATSDFRGSQPQHF. The J gene is TRBJ1-5, the V gene TRBV24-1; 7 bases match TRBD1. The CDR3 has 14 amino acids. The germline gives CDR1 KGHDR, CDR2 SFDVKD. After removal of 1 base from V and 6 bases from J, the junction contained 2 bases not matched to a gene.

This clone has a single count. This rearrangement joins TRBV20-1 to TRBJ1-5, with D uncertain. The CDR3 loop spans 15 amino acids. Germline CDR1 is DFQATT and CDR2 is SNEGSKA (reference sequence). Trimming pared 3 bases from V and 3 bases from J, leaving 15 bases between. The CDR3 DNA is TGCAGTGCTAGTGTGGGCAGGTCTAACAATCAGCCCCAGCATTTT. This sequence encodes CSASVGRSNNQPQHF.

V usage is TRBV27 and J usage is TRBJ1-3, with 9 bases fitting TRBD1. J lost 6 bases, V lost 6 bases, and 12 bases had no gene match. Germline CDR1 is MNHEY and CDR2 is SMNVEV (reference sequence). The CDR3 is made up of 16 amino acids. The CDR3 DNA follows: TGTGCCAGCAGATCCACCGGGACAGGGCCACAAAACACCATATATTTT. It is translated as CASRSTGTGPQNTIYF.

This chain uses TRBV2 with TRBJ1-3, with no clear D. Trimming took 6 bases from V and 1 from J, leaving 7 bases between them. The CDR3 is 13 residues long. Germline-derived CDR1 and CDR2 are SNHLY and FYNNEI. The CDR3 sequence is CASRETSGNTIYF. In nucleotides, the CDR3 is TGTGCCAGCAGGGAGACTTCTGGAAACACCATATATTTT.

This rearrangement joins TRBV10-3 to TRBJ2-5; TRBD2 matches at 15 bases. The germline CDR1 and CDR2 sequences are ENHRY and SYGVKD. This CDR3 is 18 amino acids long. V lost 6 bases and J lost 3; bases outside the gene matches: 11. In nucleotides, the CDR3 is TGTGCCATCAGATCGGCGGGACTAGCGGGGGGAGGGAAAGAGACCCAGTACTTC. Protein product: CAIRSAGLAGGGKETQYF.

In nucleotides, the CDR3 is TGTGCCAGCAGTTATGGCGACAGGGCCGAGAACTATGGCTACACCTTC. Its protein product is CASSYGDRAENYGYTF. The chain couples TRBV6-5 to TRBJ1-2, with 7 bases lining up with TRBD1. V was clipped by 3 bases and J by 2 bases; unmatched bases: 9. Germline V CDR1 and CDR2: MNHEY, SVGAGI. The CDR3 spans 16 residues.

V gene TRBV11-2 combines with J gene TRBJ2-3, with no clear D. The length of the CDR3 is 13 residues. With 0 bases removed from V and 3 bases from J, the gap between germline ends came to 4 bases. Germline values: CDR1 SGHAT, CDR2 FQNNGV. In nucleotides, the CDR3 is TGTGCCAGCAGCTTAGAGAGAACAGATACGCAGTATTTT. Its translation is CASSLERTDTQYF.

This rearrangement joins TRBV9 to TRBJ1-3, with 8 bases fitting TRBD1. The trim removed 3 bases at V and 3 bases at J, leaving 5 bases unmatched. Germline V lookup: CDR1 SGDLS, CDR2 YYNGEE. CDR3 size: 15 residues. The CDR3 nucleotides read TGTGCCAGCAGCGCGCAGGGGGCGAATGGAAACACCATATATTTT. It yields the protein CASSAQGANGNTIYF.

V usage is TRBV5-1 and J usage is TRBJ1-6; D perhaps matches TRBD1 (5 bases). The CDR3 is 15 residues long. Germline lookup yields CDR1 SGHRS and CDR2 YFSETQ. V lost 4 bases, J lost 6 bases, and 14 bases lay in between. The CDR3 reads CASSPGGSPNSPLHF. The CDR3 coding sequence is TGCGCCAGCAGCCCCGGGGGATCTCCTAATTCACCCCTCCACTTT.

This clone was counted a single time. V and J are TRBV12-3 or TRBV12-4 and TRBJ1-2; D ambiguous. V was shortened by 8 bases and J by 7 bases, with 17 bases between the two germline ends. This CDR3 has 13 amino acids. The CDR3, as DNA: TGTGCCAGCGGCGGAGGCCATGAGCGTGGCTACACCTTC. Translation: CASGGGHERGYTF.

The chain joins TRBV14 to TRBJ1-1; D not resolved. The V end lost 3 bases, the J end lost 1 base, and 6 bases lay between the germline ends. In germline, CDR1 is SGHDN, CDR2 FVKESK. This CDR3 region has 13 residues. The CDR3 loop reads CASSHKPNTEAFF. In DNA form, the CDR3 reads TGTGCCAGCAGCCATAAGCCGAACACTGAAGCTTTCTTT.

The V and J genes are TRBV12-5 and TRBJ1-1, with D unresolved. The CDR3 has 10 amino acids. Germline assignment: CDR1 LGHNT and CDR2 FRNRAP. The germline V and J ends were trimmed by 2 bases and 10 bases, with 5 bases remaining between them. The CDR3 bases are TGTGCTAGTGGTTTGCAGATAGCTTTCTTT. This encodes CASGLQIAFF.